These 23 T cell receptor beta chains share one sample of origin, sequenced in a study of T-cell reconstitution after alpha-beta-depleted transplantation in children. Unique molecular identifiers featured in how the TCRbeta library was prepared. TCRdb fed the PCR reads into MiXCR, producing one record per CDR3 protein. Among some 590,000 distinct CDR3 sequences listed, about 10% were seen once. This specimen consisted of PBMCs from the stem cell graft donor, obtained from the stem cell graft. All receptors derive from a human donor who donated a stem cell graft to a child with acute myeloid leukemia.

This clonotype occurred a few times. V gene TRBV7-8 combines with J gene TRBJ2-1, with 10 bases identical to TRBD1. CDR1 SGHVS and CDR2 FQNEAQ come from the germline V gene. This CDR3 contains 14 residues. Trimming took 7 bases from V and 12 from J; bases not matched to a gene: 12. This CDR3 is CASKSGTGALGQFF. The CDR3 DNA follows: TGTGCCAGCAAGTCCGGGACAGGGGCGCTTGGGCAGTTCTTC.

This chain joins TRBV20-1 and TRBJ2-1, with 8 bases that match TRBD2. This CDR3 is built from 15 residues. V lost 4 bases, J lost 8 bases, and 13 bases stayed unmatched. The germline V gene encodes CDR1 DFQATT and CDR2 SNEGSKA (reference sequence). CDR3 nucleotides: TGCAGTGCTACCCGGAGGGACGGGAGGGCAGATGAGCAGTTCTTC. It is translated as CSATRRDGRADEQFF.

This clonotype has a count of ten or more. CDR3 residues: CASRIGTSGLTDTQYF. The CDR3 DNA is TGTGCCAGCAGGATAGGGACTAGCGGACTCACAGATACGCAGTATTTT. This chain connects TRBV6-1 to TRBJ2-3, with 11 bases lining up with TRBD2. The CDR3 contains 16 residues. CDR1 is MNHNS and CDR2 is SASEGT in the germline V gene. V trimming: 6 bases; J trimming: 2 bases; junction bases outside the gene matches: 7.

V gene TRBV4-3 combines with J gene TRBJ1-4; D gene uncertain. The V end was cut by 0 bases, the J end by 4 bases, with 9 bases between. This CDR3 contains 15 residues. Per the germline V gene, CDR1 is LGHNA and CDR2 is YSLEER. In DNA, the CDR3 is TGCGCCAGCAGCCAAGATAACGAAGTTAATGAAAAACTGTTTTTT. Amino acids: CASSQDNEVNEKLFF.

This chain links TRBV7-2 with TRBJ1-1; no definite D call. This CDR3 is built from 13 residues. Per the germline V gene, CDR1 is SGHTA and CDR2 is FQGNSA. V was cut by 2 bases and J by 10 bases, with 14 bases left in between. CDR3 amino acids: CASSLKVALGAFF. In nucleotides, the CDR3 is TGTGCCAGCAGCTTAAAAGTGGCCCTGGGAGCTTTCTTT.

This clonotype has a count of ten or more. The chain has TRBV6-2 or TRBV6-3 and TRBJ2-5, with D possibly TRBD2 on 7 matching bases. Germline V gene lookup returns CDR1 MNHEY and CDR2 SVGEGT. The CDR3 is made up of 15 amino acids. V dropped 6 bases and J dropped 5 bases, with 19 bases sitting between them. The CDR3 sequence: CASSSPHREGETQYF. For the CDR3, the DNA is TGTGCCAGCAGCTCCCCCCACAGGGAGGGGGAGACCCAGTACTTC.

About this clonotype: The CDR3 ends on some other residue instead of the conserved phenylalanine or tryptophan, so this is likely a read error. The chain uses TRBV15 and TRBJ2-1; D ambiguous. Trimming removed 0 bases at V and 8 bases at J, with 11 bases between. CDR3 length: 14 residues. Germline values: CDR1 LNHNV, CDR2 YYDKDF (reference sequence). CDR3 DNA: TGTGCCACCAGCAGAGATTTGGTGTCTGATGAGCAGTTCCTC. Its translation is CATSRDLVSDEQFL.

CDR3 nucleotides: TGCGCCAGCAGCTTGGTAGGGGCAGGGAGTGAAGCTTTCTTT. Translation gives CASSLVGAGSEAFF. The chain has TRBV5-1 and TRBJ1-1; possibly TRBD1 for D (5 bases). V was clipped by 0 bases and J by 7 bases, with 13 bases between them. Germline lookup yields CDR1 SGHRS and CDR2 YFSETQ. There are 14 residues in the CDR3.

The chain couples TRBV7-2 to TRBJ1-1; D gene unclear. There are 13 residues in the CDR3. Germline assignment: CDR1 SGHTA and CDR2 FQGNSA. Trimming stripped 2 bases from V and 3 bases from J, with 7 bases between. This chain's CDR3 is CASSLRIDTEAFF. As DNA, the CDR3 is TGTGCCAGCAGCTTACGGATAGACACTGAAGCTTTCTTT.

The chain links TRBV29-1 to TRBJ2-2; TRBD2 matches 11 bases. Germline-derived CDR1 and CDR2 are SQVTM and ANQGSEA. The CDR3 runs 16 residues. The V gene end was trimmed by 6 bases and the J gene end by 5 bases; junction bases not matched to a gene: 11. The CDR3 loop reads CSVAGLAGGRTGELFF. The CDR3 DNA is TGCAGCGTCGCAGGGCTAGCGGGAGGTCGAACCGGGGAGCTGTTTTTT.

This clonotype has ten or more counts. This chain uses TRBV6-1 with TRBJ1-2; no clear D. Germline values: CDR1 MNHNS, CDR2 SASEGT. V lost 5 bases to trimming and J lost 6 bases, with 13 bases between them. The CDR3 contains 13 residues. This CDR3 reads CASSRPYTDGYTF. The CDR3 DNA is TGTGCCAGCAGTCGACCTTATACGGATGGCTACACCTTC.

J is TRBJ2-1 and V is TRBV7-9, with a tentative D call TRBD2 (6 bases). The CDR3 contains 16 residues. V lost 5 bases and J 7 bases, leaving 21 bases between the germline ends. Germline assignment: CDR1 SEHNR and CDR2 FQNEAQ (reference sequence). The CDR3 nucleotides read TGTGCCAGCAGCCCTAGGGCCTTCTCGGGAGTTAATGAGCAGTTCTTC. Its translation is CASSPRAFSGVNEQFF.

This clonotype was counted ten times or more. This chain connects TRBV28 to TRBJ2-1, with 8 bases aligning to TRBD2. V shed 3 bases and J 0 bases; nucleotides not matched to a gene: 1. CDR1 and CDR2 (germline): MDHEN, SYDVKM. The CDR3 is 15 amino acids. In nucleotides, the CDR3 is TGTGCCAGCAGTTTTAGCGGGGACTCCTACAATGAGCAGTTCTTC. This codes for CASSFSGDSYNEQFF.

At least ten counts were recorded for this clonotype. The chain couples TRBV12-3 or TRBV12-4 to TRBJ2-3; TRBD2 agrees at 10 bases. This CDR3 is built from 14 residues. The trim removed 6 bases at V and 6 bases at J, leaving 6 bases unmatched. This CDR3 is CASSTSGRADTQYF. The DNA of the CDR3 is TGTGCCAGCAGCACCAGCGGGAGGGCCGATACGCAGTATTTT.

This clonotype was detected ten times or more. This sequence joins TRBV10-3 and TRBJ2-5; the match to TRBD1 covers 7 bases. The CDR3 is made up of 14 amino acids. V lost 3 bases to trimming and J lost 5 bases; unmatched junction nucleotides: 6. Germline CDR1 ENHRY, CDR2 SYGVKD. The CDR3 reads CAISDDRVDETQYF. Written as DNA, the CDR3 is TGTGCCATCAGTGATGACAGGGTAGACGAGACCCAGTACTTC.

This clonotype occurred many times. The genes are TRBV29-1 and TRBJ1-2; TRBD1 aligns across 9 bases. Germline CDR1 SQVTM, CDR2 ANQGSEA. The ends lost 1 base at V and 2 bases at J; junction bases unmatched: 8. The CDR3 runs to 16 residues. CDR3 sequence: CSVEGDRDRENYGYTF. The CDR3 region has the DNA TGCAGCGTTGAAGGGGACCGGGACAGGGAAAACTATGGCTACACCTTC.

This clonotype was observed at least ten times. CDR3 amino acids: CASSSSGTWGTQYF. The CDR3 bases are TGTGCCAGCAGCTCCTCCGGTACTTGGGGGACCCAGTACTTC. The V call is TRBV6-5, the J call TRBJ2-5, with D unresolved. The CDR3 is made up of 14 amino acids. CDR1 and CDR2 from the germline V gene are MNHEY and SVGAGI. V shed 6 bases and J shed 7 bases, with 18 bases lying between them.

The J gene is TRBJ2-1, the V gene TRBV7-9; the D is unclear. This CDR3 has 15 amino acids. With 5 bases removed from V and 7 bases from J, the gap between germline ends came to 18 bases. CDR1 is SEHNR and CDR2 is FQNEAQ in the germline V gene (reference sequence). CDR3 sequence: CASSPRTSKWNEQFF. The CDR3 nucleotides are TGTGCCAGCAGCCCCCGGACCTCGAAGTGGAATGAGCAGTTCTTC.

This rearrangement joins TRBV13 to TRBJ2-3; 7 nucleotides agree with TRBD2. The V segment lost 2 bases and the J segment 5 bases; nucleotides outside the gene matches: 4. The CDR3 runs to 14 residues. Germline loops: CDR1 PRHDT, CDR2 FYEKMQ (reference sequence). This chain's CDR3 is CASSLLLAEDTQYF. The CDR3, as DNA: TGTGCCAGCAGCTTACTCCTAGCGGAAGATACGCAGTATTTT. The entire variable domain, with the rest obtained from reference TRBV13 and TRBJ2-3, is as follows: AAGVIQSPRHLIKEKRETATLKCYPIPRHDTVYWYQQGPGQDPQFLISFYEKMQSDKGSIPDRFSAQQFSDYHSELNMSSLELGDSALYFCASSLLLAEDTQYFGPGTRLTVL.

This clonotype was detected only a few times. The J gene is TRBJ2-6, the V gene TRBV7-9; 10 bases map to TRBD1. The CDR3 spans 17 residues. Losses at the gene ends were 3 bases for V and 1 base for J; bases not matched to a gene: 3. CDR1 and CDR2 (germline): SEHNR, FQNEAQ (reference sequence). The CDR3 nucleotides are TGTGCCAGCAGCTTCCTGGGACAGGGGTCTGGGGCCAACGTCCTGACTTTC. Amino acids: CASSFLGQGSGANVLTF.

V and J are TRBV4-1 and TRBJ1-5, with a possible D match to TRBD1 (5 bases). Trimming removed 3 bases at V and 4 bases at J, with 13 bases between. CDR3 length: 15 amino acids. Germline CDR1 MGHRA, CDR2 YSYEKL. CDR3 amino acids: CASSQAPGWNQPQHF. The CDR3 DNA sequence: TGCGCCAGCAGCCAGGCCCCAGGGTGGAATCAGCCCCAGCATTTT.

This clonotype was counted at least ten times. The V call is TRBV10-3, the J call TRBJ2-7, with 10 nucleotides matching TRBD1. Germline-derived CDR1 and CDR2 are ENHRY and SYGVKD. The CDR3 sequence is 14 residues long. The junction had 7 bases not matched to a gene; V was cut back by 6 bases and J by 5 bases. This CDR3 is CAIRPGTGDDEQYF. DNA for the CDR3: TGTGCCATCAGGCCCGGGACAGGGGACGACGAGCAGTACTTC.

The chain's CDR3 is CASSLGTGVVQETQYF. The CDR3 nucleotides read TGTGCCAGCAGCCTGGGGACAGGGGTCGTCCAAGAGACCCAGTACTTC. The V and J genes are TRBV7-6 and TRBJ2-5, with 10 bases fitting TRBD1. CDR1 SGHVS and CDR2 FNYEAQ come from the germline V gene. The CDR3 runs to 16 residues. The V and J ends lost 5 bases and 1 base, in that order; junction bases with no gene match: 7.